This entry lists 4 T cell receptor beta chains sequenced from one sample in a study of radiotherapy plus CTLA-4 blockade in lung cancer. Assay: immunoSEQ multiplex PCR; the TCRdb copy retains only in-frame clones and omits some. Here the sample spans around 56,000 clones, roughly four fifths being singletons. The input for sequencing was peripheral blood, taken from a patient treated with radiotherapy plus ipilimumab. Receptors originate from a human donor with non-small cell lung cancer who had a complete response to radiotherapy plus ipilimumab.

This chain uses TRBV27 with TRBJ1-1, with no clear D. This CDR3 has 14 residues. V was cut by 2 bases and J by 5 bases, with 12 bases left in between. Germline CDR1 and CDR2: MNHEY and SMNVEV (reference sequence). The CDR3 DNA reads as TGTGCCAGCAGTTTAGTATTCGGGAAAACTGAAGCTTTCTTT. It is translated as CASSLVFGKTEAFF.

The rearrangement links TRBV11-3 to TRBJ1-4; 9 nucleotides agree with TRBD1. V was clipped by 5 bases and J by 7 bases; unmatched bases: 5. The CDR3 consists of 14 residues. Germline V CDR1 and CDR2: SGHNT, YENEEA. The DNA of the CDR3 is TGTGCCAGCAGCCCAAACAGGGGGCGTGAAAAACTGTTTTTT. It is translated as CASSPNRGREKLFF.

The chain is built from TRBV29-1 and TRBJ2-3, with TRBD2 matching over 10 bases. This CDR3 contains 14 residues. V was clipped by 8 bases and J by 0 bases; unmatched bases: 5. The germline CDR1 and CDR2 sequences are SQVTM and ANQGSEA. CDR3 loop: CSSRTSGSTDTQYF. The CDR3 nucleotides read TGCAGCTCCAGGACTAGCGGTAGCACAGATACGCAGTATTTT.

This clone was observed a single time. The genes are TRBV10-1 and TRBJ2-7; 7 bases are shared with TRBD1. J lost 0 bases, V lost 10 bases, and 39 bases had no gene match. The CDR3 loop spans 24 amino acids. Germline CDR1 and CDR2: WNHNN and SYGVQD (reference sequence). CDR3 region: CATAPHLTQEQGPFRHPSSYEQYV. The CDR3, as DNA: TGCGCCACCGCCCCACACCTCACTCAAGAACAGGGGCCGTTCCGACACCCAAGCTCCTACGAGCAGTACGTC.